This is a list of T cell receptor beta chains from one sample in a study of human CD8 memory T cell subsets. TCRdb derives one entry per CDR3 protein from the 5' RACE reads, leaving out DNA. The sample data list roughly 8,900 distinct CDR3 sequences. The sample was CD8+ T cells from PBMCs. The source of these receptors is a human donor in good health. Each CDR3 is given with its conserved first and last residue. The order of the fields is J gene, clone size, V gene, CDR3 protein. Only some rows state a clone size, as once, few, many or a class for expanded clones.

TRBJ1-1 - TRBV12-3/TRBV12-4 CASSLSPGLNTEAFF
TRBJ1-1 - TRBV19 CASSIQDRVHTEAFF
TRBJ2-7 - TRBV6-2/TRBV6-3 CATQGRLTYEQYF
TRBJ1-5 - TRBV4-2 CASSQVIGEAQPQHF
TRBJ1-6 - TRBV6-5 CASSDTADSYNSPLHF
TRBJ1-1 - TRBV28 CASKILGTVNTEAFF
TRBJ2-3 - TRBV20-1 CSARPESVDTQYF
TRBJ1-1 - TRBV6-5 CASSYSRGRNTEAFF
TRBJ2-2 medium-sized TRBV6-6 CASVGYTGELFF
TRBJ2-2 - TRBV19 CASMELAYTGELFF
TRBJ2-7 - TRBV28 CASSFQGRGSYEQYF
TRBJ1-1 - TRBV29-1 CSVDRGRSTEAFF
TRBJ1-1 - TRBV7-2 CASSLTVGITEAFF
TRBJ2-7 - TRBV30 CAWSTGQGAKYF
TRBJ2-1 - TRBV6-2/TRBV6-3 CASRLAGTENEQFF
TRBJ2-1 - TRBV9 CASSVVRGRNNEQFF
TRBJ2-7 - TRBV29-1 CSVVGGGSSYEQYF
TRBJ2-1 - TRBV3-1 CAGYTRAGDGPGGNEQFF
TRBJ1-2 - TRBV27 CASSSGQANYGYTF
TRBJ2-2 - TRBV7-3 CASSLKRGGELFF
TRBJ2-1 - TRBV7-2 CASSPRWGVSNEQFF
TRBJ2-7 - TRBV7-9 CASSLVSGREYEQYF
TRBJ2-7 medium-sized TRBV10-3 CAISESATSYEQYF
TRBJ1-1 - TRBV27 CASSFLNGQYTEAFF
TRBJ1-2 - TRBV15 CAIPGQGMDPYGYTF
TRBJ2-1 - TRBV24-1 CATSASGGSYNEQFF
TRBJ2-7 - TRBV7-9 CASSWASYEQYF
TRBJ1-2 - TRBV12-3/TRBV12-4 CASSLSLYYGYTF
TRBJ2-1 medium-sized TRBV4-1 CASRGAQGTHEQFF
TRBJ2-7 - TRBV29-1 CSVSGISGSYEQYF
TRBJ1-2 medium-sized TRBV29-1 CSVGGLEYGYTF
TRBJ1-1 - TRBV7-3 CASSLQPTANTEAFF
TRBJ2-1 - TRBV7-2 CASSLGFGSGRVNEQFF
TRBJ2-1 - TRBV6-2/TRBV6-3 CASSFPGLAVEQFF
TRBJ2-1 - TRBV5-1 CASRFGRGGDEQFF
TRBJ1-2 medium-sized TRBV6-5 CASSLKGARNNYGYTF
TRBJ2-5 - TRBV3-1 CASSQEIRETQYF
TRBJ2-3 - TRBV10-3 CAITQGGAGEGDTQYF
TRBJ2-7 - TRBV2 CASTPGSYEQYF
TRBJ2-7 - TRBV5-5 CASSPSGYYEQYF
TRBJ1-6 - TRBV20-1 CSAIYRQGFTYNSPLHF
TRBJ2-1 - TRBV5-1 CASSLGGTSNEQFF
TRBJ2-1 - TRBV27 CASSLLVGGARGSYNEQFF
TRBJ1-2 medium-sized TRBV12-3/TRBV12-4 CASSLAFQGSYGYTF
TRBJ1-2 - TRBV2 CASSGTENYGYTF
TRBJ2-7 medium-sized TRBV4-2 CASSQDWEQYF
TRBJ2-7 medium-sized TRBV5-1 CASSFRTGFYEQYF
TRBJ2-1 - TRBV19 CASSPASGYNEQFF
TRBJ2-1 medium-sized TRBV7-9 CASSYGLDGPEQFF
TRBJ2-2 medium-sized TRBV29-1 CSVTPQGAAGELFF
TRBJ2-1 medium-sized TRBV2 CASSRGAAEQFF
TRBJ2-5 - TRBV5-4 CASSPGGGTDEETQYF
TRBJ2-1 medium-sized TRBV27 CASRRASREQFF
TRBJ1-1 - TRBV5-1 CASSFSGRNTEAFF
TRBJ2-6 - TRBV2 CASSEGIGSGANVLTF
TRBJ1-1 medium-sized TRBV5-1 CASQSTGGNTEAFF
TRBJ1-1 - TRBV6-4 CASSPGLNTEAFF
TRBJ1-1 - TRBV10-3 CAISSVLTEAFF
TRBJ1-1 medium-sized TRBV28 CASSLPGFTEAFF
TRBJ1-3 - TRBV20-1 CSAPLWGGNTIYF